The 19 T cell receptor beta chains below were found in one sample sequenced in a study of shared clonotypes between healthy human individuals. Here immunoSEQ multiplex PCR was the method, and the copy in TCRdb shows in-frame clones only, minus some. The sample consists of roughly 2.2 million clones, approximately 93% of them appearing once. What was sequenced was naive CD4+ T cells from PBMCs. Specified subset: CD45RA+ positively selected. These receptors originate from a man aged 18 to 30 in good health. Some clones in this sample may be carry-over from other donors' samples.

The chain uses TRBV27 and TRBJ2-7; 12 nucleotides match TRBD2. The germline V gene encodes CDR1 MNHEY and CDR2 SMNVEV (reference sequence). J lost 5 bases, V lost 4 bases, and 9 bases had no gene match. This CDR3 region has 16 residues. This CDR3 reads CASSSSRTSGNHEQYF. DNA of the CDR3: TGTGCCAGCAGTTCATCGAGGACTAGCGGGAATCACGAGCAGTACTTC.

This CDR3 reads CASSEADFPEEFF. CDR3 DNA sequence: TGTGCCAGCAGTGAAGCAGACTTCCCCGAGGAGTTCTTC. This sequence joins TRBV6-1 and TRBJ2-1; no reliable D call. The V end was cut by 0 bases, the J end by 14 bases, with 14 bases between. This CDR3 region has 13 residues. The germline CDR1 and CDR2 sequences are MNHNS and SASEGT.

The CDR3 nucleotides read TGTGCCAGCAGTGAATATAAAATGGCGGGAGGGACAGATACGCAGTATTTT. This gives the protein CASSEYKMAGGTDTQYF. The chain has TRBV25-1 and TRBJ2-3; 9 bases match TRBD2. V shed 0 bases and J 3 bases; nucleotides not matched to a gene: 7. The CDR3 loop spans 17 amino acids. Looked up from germline, CDR1 is MGHDK and CDR2 is SYGVNS.

The chain combines TRBV9 with TRBJ1-1, with D tentatively TRBD1 (6 bases). In germline, CDR1 is SGDLS, CDR2 YYNGEE. V lost 0 bases and J lost 11, with 23 bases in between. The CDR3 consists of 16 residues. In DNA form, the CDR3 reads TGTGCCAGCAGCGTAGGTGGAGGTCGGGACATTTCGCCCGCTTTCTTT. Residues: CASSVGGGRDISPAFF.

The chain links TRBV10-3 to TRBJ2-4; D possibly matches TRBD1 or TRBD2 (5 bases each). V was clipped by 6 bases and J by 0 bases, with 12 bases between them. In germline, CDR1 is ENHRY, CDR2 SYGVKD. This CDR3 has 15 amino acids. The CDR3 loop is CAISLGALAKNIQYF. CDR3 coding DNA: TGTGCCATCAGCCTCGGGGCCCTAGCCAAAAACATTCAGTACTTC.

Remarks on this clone: Sequence at one end of the junction differs from germline and may be a read error. V and J are TRBV6-6 and TRBJ1-1; 8 nucleotides align to TRBD1. CDR3 size: 14 residues. Germline CDR1 reads MNHNY; CDR2 reads SVGAGI (reference sequence). The CDR3 sequence: CTSRRQGFSPEAFF. CDR3 nucleotide sequence: TGTACCAGCAGACGACAGGGGTTCAGCCCTGAAGCTTTCTTT.

The rearrangement links TRBV6-5 to TRBJ1-4; TRBD1 is a possible D gene (5 bases). The CDR3 is made up of 13 amino acids. Germline CDR1 MNHEY, CDR2 SVGAGI. V dropped 6 bases and J dropped 8 bases, with 13 bases sitting between them. Here the CDR3 DNA reads TGTGCCAGCAGACGGGGACTCCGGGAAAAACTGTTTTTT. Its translation is CASRRGLREKLFF.

The chain is built from TRBV7-9 and TRBJ2-7, with D uncertain. V shed 4 bases and J shed 1 base, with 11 bases lying between them. CDR1 SEHNR and CDR2 FQNEAQ come from the germline V gene (reference sequence). The CDR3 sequence is 14 residues long. CDR3 protein: CASSYWTGSYEQYF. The DNA of the CDR3 is TGTGCCAGCAGCTACTGGACGGGTTCCTACGAGCAGTACTTC.

J is TRBJ2-1 and V is TRBV11-2; weak D call: TRBD2 (6 bases). From germline, CDR1 is SGHAT and CDR2 FQNNGV. The CDR3 has 18 residues. The V and J ends lost 1 base and 8 bases respectively, with 24 bases between them. The CDR3 region has the DNA TGTGCCAGCAGCTTAGGGTTGCCGGGACTCCTTAACACCGATGAGCAGTTCTTC. Amino acids: CASSLGLPGLLNTDEQFF.

The chain uses TRBV6-4 and TRBJ1-4, with D uncertain. CDR3 size: 11 residues. Per germline, CDR1 MRHNA and CDR2 SNTAGT. Deletions cut 2 bases from V and 8 bases from J, with 3 bases between. CDR3 in amino acids: CASSDEEKLFF. The CDR3, as DNA: TGTGCCAGCAGTGACGAAGAAAAACTGTTTTTT.

The chain links TRBV7-2 to TRBJ1-5; D unclear. This CDR3 contains 14 residues. The V gene lost 1 base and the J gene lost 6 bases, with 10 bases spanning the gap. Germline V gene data show CDR1 as SGHTA and CDR2 as FQGNSA. The CDR3 protein is CASSLEFWGQPQHF. CDR3 nucleotide sequence: TGTGCCAGCAGCTTAGAGTTTTGGGGTCAGCCCCAGCATTTT. The variable domain in full, completed from reference TRBV7-2 and TRBJ1-5, reads GAGVSQSPSNKVTEKGKDVELRCDPISGHTALYWYRQSLGQGLEFLIYFQGNSAPDKSGLPSDRFSAERTGGSVSTLTIQRTQQEDSAVYLCASSLEFWGQPQHFGDGTRLSIL.

This clone has only one observation. This chain joins TRBV6-1 and TRBJ2-5; D remains unclear. The CDR3 totals 13 residues. The germline V gene has CDR1 MNHNS and CDR2 SASEGT. Trimming took 7 bases from V and 1 from J, leaving 10 bases between them. CDR3 sequence (DNA): TGTGCCAGCACGGTAGCCCCCCAAGAGACCCAGTACTTC. Protein product: CASTVAPQETQYF.

This clone was detected only once. This chain links TRBV19 with TRBJ1-5; 8 nucleotides line up with TRBD1. The CDR3 runs 17 residues. The junction had 15 bases not matched to a gene; V was cut back by 7 bases and J by 4 bases. Germline lookup yields CDR1 LNHDA and CDR2 SQIVND (reference sequence). The CDR3 region is CASTDSRTGFGNQPQHF. The CDR3 bases are TGTGCCAGTACCGATTCTCGGACAGGGTTTGGTAATCAGCCCCAGCATTTT.

V usage is TRBV19 and J usage is TRBJ2-5, with 7 bases identical to TRBD2. This CDR3 contains 12 residues. The V and J ends lost 6 bases and 7 bases, in that order; junction bases with no gene match: 5. Looked up from germline, CDR1 is LNHDA and CDR2 is SQIVND (reference sequence). CDR3 protein: CASSQGLRTQYF. The CDR3 nucleotides read TGTGCCAGTAGCCAGGGACTACGGACCCAGTACTTC.

The chain recombines TRBV7-3 with TRBJ2-2; a possible D gene is TRBD2 (5 bases). With 2 bases removed from V and 6 bases from J, the gap between germline ends came to 16 bases. CDR3 length: 16 residues. Per germline, CDR1 SGHTA and CDR2 FQGTGA. This CDR3 reads CASSLGNSGNAGELFF. The CDR3 DNA reads TGTGCCAGCAGCTTAGGAAACTCGGGGAATGCCGGGGAGCTGTTTTTT.

This chain links TRBV18 with TRBJ1-1; 7 nucleotides match TRBD1. Germline trimming cut 3 bases from V and 4 bases from J; bases unmatched to any gene: 8. The CDR3 is 15 amino acids. The germline CDR1 and CDR2 sequences are KGHSH and LQKENI. The CDR3 DNA reads as TGTGCCAGCTCACCCGGACAGGCCGGGACCACTGAAGCTTTCTTT. Its protein is CASSPGQAGTTEAFF.

The genes are TRBV19 and TRBJ1-1; D uncertain. Deletions cut 5 bases from V and 0 bases from J, with 10 bases between. CDR1 and CDR2 from the germline V gene are LNHDA and SQIVND (reference sequence). The CDR3 is 14 amino acids. The CDR3 region is CASSPRPLNTEAFF. In DNA, the CDR3 is TGTGCCAGTAGTCCGCGGCCCCTGAACACTGAAGCTTTCTTT.

A single count supports this clone. The V call is TRBV11-3, the J call TRBJ1-3, with D unclear. The CDR3 is 16 amino acids. Trimming left V 5 bases short and J 0 bases short, with 14 bases between. Germline CDR1 is SGHNT and CDR2 is YENEEA. CDR3 protein: CASSSRGPTSGNTIYF. The CDR3 coding sequence is TGTGCCAGCAGCAGTCGAGGCCCGACCTCTGGAAACACCATATATTTT. Variable domain in full (rest from reference TRBV11-3 and TRBJ1-3): EAGVVQSPRYKIIEKKQPVAFWCNPISGHNTLYWYLQNLGQGPELLIRYENEEAVDDSQLPKDRFSAERLKGVDSTLKIQPAELGDSAVYLCASSSRGPTSGNTIYFGEGSWLTVV.

This chain connects TRBV7-8 to TRBJ2-4; D possibly uses TRBD1 or TRBD2 (5 bases each). CDR1 and CDR2 from the germline V gene are SGHVS and FQNEAQ. V was shortened by 5 bases and J by 0 bases, with 8 bases between the two germline ends. This CDR3 spans 14 amino acids. The CDR3 DNA reads as TGTGCCAGCAGCCTAGGGACAGCCAAAAACATTCAGTACTTC. This translates into CASSLGTAKNIQYF.